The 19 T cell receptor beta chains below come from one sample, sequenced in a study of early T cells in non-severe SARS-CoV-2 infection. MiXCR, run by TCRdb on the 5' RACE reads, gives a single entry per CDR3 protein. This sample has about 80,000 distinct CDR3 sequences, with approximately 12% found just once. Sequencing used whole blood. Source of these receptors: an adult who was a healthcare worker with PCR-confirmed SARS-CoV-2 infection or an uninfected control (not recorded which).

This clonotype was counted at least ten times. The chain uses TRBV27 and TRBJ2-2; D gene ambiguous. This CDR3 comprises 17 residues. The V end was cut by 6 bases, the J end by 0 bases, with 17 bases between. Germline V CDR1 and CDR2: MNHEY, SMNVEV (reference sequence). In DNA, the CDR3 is TGTGCCAGCAGCCAAAGGGCAGCTTATTCGAACACCGGGGAGCTGTTTTTT. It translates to CASSQRAAYSNTGELFF.

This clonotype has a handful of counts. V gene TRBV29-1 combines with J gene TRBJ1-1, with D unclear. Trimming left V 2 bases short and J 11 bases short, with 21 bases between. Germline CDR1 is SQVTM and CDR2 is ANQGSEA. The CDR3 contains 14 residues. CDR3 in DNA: TGCAGCGTTGAAATCTCCGGGTCAGGCAGCGGTGCTTTCTTT. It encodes CSVEISGSGSGAFF.

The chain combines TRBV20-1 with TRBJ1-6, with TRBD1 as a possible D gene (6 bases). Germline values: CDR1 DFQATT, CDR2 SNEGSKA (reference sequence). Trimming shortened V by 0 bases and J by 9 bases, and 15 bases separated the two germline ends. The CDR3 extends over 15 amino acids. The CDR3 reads CSARDRQGRSSPLHF. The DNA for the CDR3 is TGCAGTGCTAGAGATCGGCAGGGGAGGAGTTCACCCCTCCACTTT.

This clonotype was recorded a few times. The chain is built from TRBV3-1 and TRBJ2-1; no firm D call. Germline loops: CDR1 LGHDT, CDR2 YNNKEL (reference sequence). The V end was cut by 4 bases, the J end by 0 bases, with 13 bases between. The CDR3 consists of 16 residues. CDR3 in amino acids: CASSLVGPISYNEQFF. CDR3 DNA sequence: TGTGCCAGCAGCCTCGTCGGACCCATCTCCTACAATGAGCAGTTCTTC.

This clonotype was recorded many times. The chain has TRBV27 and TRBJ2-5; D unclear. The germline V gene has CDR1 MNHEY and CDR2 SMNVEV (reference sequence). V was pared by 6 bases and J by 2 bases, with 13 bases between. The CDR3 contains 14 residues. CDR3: CASRPAGLQETQYF. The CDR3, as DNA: TGTGCCAGCAGACCCGCAGGTCTTCAAGAGACCCAGTACTTC.

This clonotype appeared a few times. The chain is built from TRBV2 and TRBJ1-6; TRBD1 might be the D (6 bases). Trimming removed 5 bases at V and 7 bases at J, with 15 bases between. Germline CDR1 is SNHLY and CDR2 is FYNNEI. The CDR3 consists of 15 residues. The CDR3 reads CASSSDGGGNSPLHF. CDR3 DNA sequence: TGTGCCAGCAGTTCTGATGGGGGGGGCAATTCACCCCTCCACTTT.

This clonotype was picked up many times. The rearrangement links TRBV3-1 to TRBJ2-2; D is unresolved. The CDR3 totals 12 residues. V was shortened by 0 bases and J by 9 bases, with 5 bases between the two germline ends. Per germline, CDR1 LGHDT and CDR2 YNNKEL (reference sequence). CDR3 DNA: TGTGCCAGCAGCCAAGAGGGTAGGGAGCTGTTTTTT. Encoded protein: CASSQEGRELFF.

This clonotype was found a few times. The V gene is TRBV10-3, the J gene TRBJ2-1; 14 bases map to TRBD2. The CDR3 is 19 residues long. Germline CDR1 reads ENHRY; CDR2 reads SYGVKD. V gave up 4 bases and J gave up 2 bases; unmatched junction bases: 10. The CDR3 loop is CAISGSTSGREFTYNEQFF. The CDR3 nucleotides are TGTGCCATCAGTGGATCGACTAGCGGGAGGGAGTTCACCTACAATGAGCAGTTCTTC.

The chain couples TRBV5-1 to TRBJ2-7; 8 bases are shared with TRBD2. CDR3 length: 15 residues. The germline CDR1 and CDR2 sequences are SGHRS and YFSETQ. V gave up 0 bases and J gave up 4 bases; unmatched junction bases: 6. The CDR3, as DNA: TGCGCCAGCAGCTTGGCAAGCGGGAGTCTTTACGAGCAGTACTTC. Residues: CASSLASGSLYEQYF.

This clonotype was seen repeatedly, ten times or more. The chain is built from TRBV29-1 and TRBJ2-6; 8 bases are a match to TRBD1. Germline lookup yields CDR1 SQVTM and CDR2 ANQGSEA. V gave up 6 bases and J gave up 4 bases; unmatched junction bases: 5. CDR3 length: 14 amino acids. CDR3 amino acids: CSVQGAPGANVLTF. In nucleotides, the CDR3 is TGCAGCGTCCAGGGGGCGCCCGGGGCCAACGTCCTGACTTTC. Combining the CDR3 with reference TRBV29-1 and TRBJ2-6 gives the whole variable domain SAVISQKPSRDICQRGTSLTIQCQVDSQVTMMFWYRQQPGQSLTLIATANQGSEATYESGFVIDKFPISRPNLTFSTLTVSNMSPEDSSIYLCSVQGAPGANVLTFGAGSRLTVL.

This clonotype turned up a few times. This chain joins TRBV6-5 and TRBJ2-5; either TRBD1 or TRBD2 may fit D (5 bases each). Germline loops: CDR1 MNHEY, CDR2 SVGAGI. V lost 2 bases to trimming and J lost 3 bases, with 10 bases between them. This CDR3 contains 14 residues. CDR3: CASSYIGAEETQYF. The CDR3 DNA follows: TGTGCCAGCAGTTACATCGGGGCTGAAGAGACCCAGTACTTC.

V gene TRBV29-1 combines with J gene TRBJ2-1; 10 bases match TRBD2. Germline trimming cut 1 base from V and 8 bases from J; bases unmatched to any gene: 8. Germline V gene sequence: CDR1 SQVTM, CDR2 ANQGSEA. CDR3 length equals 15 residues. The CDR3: CSVEGASGSRYEQFF. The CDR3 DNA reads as TGCAGCGTTGAAGGGGCTAGCGGGAGTAGGTATGAGCAGTTCTTC.

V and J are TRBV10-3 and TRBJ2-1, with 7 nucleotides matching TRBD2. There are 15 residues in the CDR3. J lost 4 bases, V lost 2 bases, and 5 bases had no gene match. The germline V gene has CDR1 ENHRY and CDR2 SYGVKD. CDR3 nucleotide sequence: TGTGCCATCAGTGAGGGGAGGGACGCTTACAATGAGCAGTTCTTC. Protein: CAISEGRDAYNEQFF.

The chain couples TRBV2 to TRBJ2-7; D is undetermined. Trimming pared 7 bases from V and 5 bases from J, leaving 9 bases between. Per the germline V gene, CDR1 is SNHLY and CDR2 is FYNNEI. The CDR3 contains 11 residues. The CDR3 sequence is CASTGFHEQYF. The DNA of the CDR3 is TGTGCCAGCACTGGGTTCCACGAGCAGTACTTC.

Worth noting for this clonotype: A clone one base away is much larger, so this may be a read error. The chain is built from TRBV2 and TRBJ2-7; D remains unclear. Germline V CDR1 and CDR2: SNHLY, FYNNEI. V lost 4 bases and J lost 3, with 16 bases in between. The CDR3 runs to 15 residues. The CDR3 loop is CASSGDLARIYEQYF. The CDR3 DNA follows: TGTGCCAGCAGTGGCGATCTTGCGAGGATCTACGAGCAGTACTTC.

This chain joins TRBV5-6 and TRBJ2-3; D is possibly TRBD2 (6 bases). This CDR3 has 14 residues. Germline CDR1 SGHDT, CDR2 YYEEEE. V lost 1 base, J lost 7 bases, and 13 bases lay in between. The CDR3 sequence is CASSLRTMGHTQYF. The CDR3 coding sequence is TGTGCCAGCAGCTTGAGGACTATGGGACATACGCAGTATTTT.

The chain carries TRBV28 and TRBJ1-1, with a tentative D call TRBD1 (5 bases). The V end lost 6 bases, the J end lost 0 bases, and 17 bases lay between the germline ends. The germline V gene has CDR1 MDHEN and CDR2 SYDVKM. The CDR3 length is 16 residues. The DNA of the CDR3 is TGTGCCAGCAGCCAACCCGCGGGACGGGTGAACACTGAAGCTTTCTTT. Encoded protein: CASSQPAGRVNTEAFF. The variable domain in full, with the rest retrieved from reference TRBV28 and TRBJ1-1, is DVKVTQSSRYLVKRTGEKVFLECVQDMDHENMFWYRQDPGLGLRLIYFSYDVKMKEKGDIPEGYSVSREKKERFSLILESASTNQTSMYLCASSQPAGRVNTEAFFGQGTRLTVV.

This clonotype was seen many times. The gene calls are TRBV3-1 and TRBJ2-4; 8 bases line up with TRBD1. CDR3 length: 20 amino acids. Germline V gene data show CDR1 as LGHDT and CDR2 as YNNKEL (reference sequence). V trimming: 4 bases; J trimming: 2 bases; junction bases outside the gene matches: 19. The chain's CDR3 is CASSRRDRPSTPTSKNIQYF. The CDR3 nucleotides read TGTGCCAGCAGCCGGAGGGACAGGCCATCAACGCCCACATCCAAAAACATTCAGTACTTC. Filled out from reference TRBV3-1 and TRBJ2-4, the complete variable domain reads DTAVSQTPKYLVTQMGNDKSIKCEQNLGHDTMYWYKQDSKKFLKIMFSYNNKELIINETVPNRFSPKSPDKAHLNLHINSLELGDSAVYFCASSRRDRPSTPTSKNIQYFGAGTRLSVL.

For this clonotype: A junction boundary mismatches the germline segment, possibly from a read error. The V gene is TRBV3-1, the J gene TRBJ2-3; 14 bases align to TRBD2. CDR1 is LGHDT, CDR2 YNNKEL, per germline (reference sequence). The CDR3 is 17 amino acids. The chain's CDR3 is CASTQEGTSGGTDTQYF. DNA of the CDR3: TGTGCCAGCACCCAAGAGGGGACTAGCGGGGGAACAGATACGCAGTATTTT.